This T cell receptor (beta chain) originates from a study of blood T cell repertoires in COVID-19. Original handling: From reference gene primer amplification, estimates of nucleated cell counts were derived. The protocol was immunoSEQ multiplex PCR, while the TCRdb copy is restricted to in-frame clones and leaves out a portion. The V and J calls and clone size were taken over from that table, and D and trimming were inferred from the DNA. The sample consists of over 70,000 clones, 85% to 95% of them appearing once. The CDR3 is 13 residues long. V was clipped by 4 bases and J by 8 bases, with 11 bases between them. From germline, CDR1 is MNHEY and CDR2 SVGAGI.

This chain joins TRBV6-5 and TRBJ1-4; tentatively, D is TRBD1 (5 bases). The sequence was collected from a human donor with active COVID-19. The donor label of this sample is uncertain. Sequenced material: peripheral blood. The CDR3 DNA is TGTGCCAGCAGTTTCCAGGGTAGGGAAAAACTGTTTTTT. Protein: CASSFQGREKLFF.